In this sample, the clone carrying this T cell receptor beta chain turned up a few times. Its antigen remains unidentified. Germline CDR1 is MGHRA and CDR2 is YSYEKL. The V end lost 4 bases, the J end lost 7 bases, and 16 bases lay between the germline ends. The CDR3 contains 15 residues. The sample comes from a study of T cells in Graves' hyperthyroidism and ophthalmopathy. TCR beta CDR3 region amplification was performed from RNA transcripts. The TCR CDR3 first-round RT-PCR relied on the HTBI primer set. TCRdb reprocessed the multiplex PCR reads via MiXCR and lists one record per CDR3 protein. The data contain around 600,000 distinct CDR3 sequences, approximately 15% of them singletons. Whole-study findings and limits: Blood shared most expanded thyroid clonotypes above 0.001.

A Clinical Activity Score of at least 3, a NOSPECS grade of at least 4 and a duration under 3 months were recorded in the ophthalmopathy patients. The sample was blood. V and J are TRBV4-1 and TRBJ1-4, with D perhaps TRBD1 (5 bases). This receptor was identified in a woman aged 40 to 50 with Graves' ophthalmopathy. The CDR3 DNA reads as TGCGCCAGCAGCCGACTCGGGGGGGAAGGTGAAAAACTGTTTTTT. This sequence encodes CASSRLGGEGEKLFF.